A single T cell receptor beta chain is shown here with its context. Since the CDR3 does not end with the conserved phenylalanine or tryptophan, this likely comes from a read error. Germline trimming cut 5 bases from V and 1 base from J; bases unmatched to any gene: 3. This CDR3 has 14 amino acids. Germline values: CDR1 MNHEY, CDR2 SVGAGI. TCRdb independently ran MiXCR on the RT-PCR reads; one entry per CDR3 protein. Found here are hundreds of thousands of distinct CDR3 sequences, about 14% of them singletons; the top ten hold roughly 3.9%. The origin of this receptor is a female donor in good health, serving as a healthy control. The genes are TRBV6-5 and TRBJ2-3, with 7 bases matching TRBD1. Input material: memory CD4+ T cells from blood. CDR3 protein: CASSNRGGTDTQYL. The CDR3 nucleotides read TGTGCCAGCAGTAACAGGGGCGGCACAGATACGCAGTATCTT.